This T cell receptor beta chain was documented in a study of OX40 agonist ivuxolimab in advanced cancers. The CDR3 totals 11 residues. The J segment lost 2 bases and the V segment lost 7 bases, leaving 2 bases of the junction unmatched. CDR1 and CDR2 (germline): DFQATT, SNEGSKA (reference sequence). This clone is medium-sized (0.01 to 0.1%) in the sample. Repertoires were generated with immunoSEQ multiplex PCR, while TCRdb's copy carries only in-frame clones and drops some. In the table there are tens of thousands of clones, 65% to 80% of which are singletons. This chain connects TRBV20-1 to TRBJ2-7, with 7 bases that match TRBD1. The sample in question was CD4+ or CD8+ T cells sorted from blood, obtained in a trial of the OX40 agonist ivuxolimab. The receptor's source is an adult with an advanced solid tumor such as melanoma, head and neck, liver or kidney cancer. CDR3 DNA: TGCAGTGTAGGGACAGCCTACGAGCAGTACTTC. This gives the protein CSVGTAYEQYF.